A single T cell receptor (beta chain) is shown here with its context. Its target is unknown. This CDR3 spans 12 amino acids. V lost 1 base and J lost 7, with 5 bases in between. In germline, CDR1 is SGHVS, CDR2 FNYEAQ. This record belongs to a study of cytomegalovirus exposure and HLA in healthy donors. PCR was performed using 60 Vbeta and 13 Jbeta primers. Only in-frame clones appear in the TCRdb table, and some are missing; sequencing was by immunoSEQ multiplex PCR. The sample shows under 200,000 clones, around 83% of them seen only once. Study-wide findings and caveats: Both high specificity and high sensitivity reportedly marked the classifier's diagnosis of cytomegalovirus status. The authors listed around 150 TCR beta chains as cytomegalovirus-associated. It was only CMV serostatus that was available as immune exposure information.

The sample taken for sequencing was PBMCs. This rearrangement joins TRBV7-6 to TRBJ2-1, with no clear D. This receptor was obtained from a young woman in good health and CMV-seronegative. The CDR3 DNA follows: TGTGCCAGCAGCTTAGGCGCGAATGAGCAGTTCTTC. This codes for CASSLGANEQFF.